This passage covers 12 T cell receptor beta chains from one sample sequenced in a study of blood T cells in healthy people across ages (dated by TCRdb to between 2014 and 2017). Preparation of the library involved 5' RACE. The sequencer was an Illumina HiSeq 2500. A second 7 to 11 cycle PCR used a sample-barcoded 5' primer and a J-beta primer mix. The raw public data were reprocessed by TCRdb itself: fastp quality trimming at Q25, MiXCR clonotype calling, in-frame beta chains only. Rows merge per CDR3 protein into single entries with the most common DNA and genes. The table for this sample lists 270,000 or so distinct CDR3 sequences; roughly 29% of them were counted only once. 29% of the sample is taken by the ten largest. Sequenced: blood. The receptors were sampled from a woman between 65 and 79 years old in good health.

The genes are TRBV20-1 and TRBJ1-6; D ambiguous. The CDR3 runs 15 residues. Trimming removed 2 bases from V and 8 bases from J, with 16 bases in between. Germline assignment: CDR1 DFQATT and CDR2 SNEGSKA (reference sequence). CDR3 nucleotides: TGCAGTGCTAGATCCGACGGCCGGGAGTATTCACCCCTCCACTTT. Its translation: CSARSDGREYSPLHF.

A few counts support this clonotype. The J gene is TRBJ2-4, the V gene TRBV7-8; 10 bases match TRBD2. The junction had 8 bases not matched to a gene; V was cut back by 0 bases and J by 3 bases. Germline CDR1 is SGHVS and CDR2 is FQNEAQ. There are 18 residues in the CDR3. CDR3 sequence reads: CASSLAWGLAGVKNIQYF. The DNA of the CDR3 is TGTGCCAGCAGCTTAGCATGGGGTCTAGCGGGAGTCAAAAACATTCAGTACTTC. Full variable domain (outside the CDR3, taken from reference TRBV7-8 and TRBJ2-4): GAGVSQSPRYKVAKRGQDVALRCDPISGHVSLFWYQQALGQGPEFLTYFQNEAQLDKSGLPSDRFFAERPEGSVSTLKIQRTQQEDSAVYLCASSLAWGLAGVKNIQYFGAGTRLSVL.

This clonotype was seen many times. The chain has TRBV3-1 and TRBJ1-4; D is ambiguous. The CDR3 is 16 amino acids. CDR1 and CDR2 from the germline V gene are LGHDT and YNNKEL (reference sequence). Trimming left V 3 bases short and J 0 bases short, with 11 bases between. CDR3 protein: CASSQGSPTTNEKLFF. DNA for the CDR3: TGTGCCAGCAGCCAGGGCAGCCCCACAACTAATGAAAAACTGTTTTTT.

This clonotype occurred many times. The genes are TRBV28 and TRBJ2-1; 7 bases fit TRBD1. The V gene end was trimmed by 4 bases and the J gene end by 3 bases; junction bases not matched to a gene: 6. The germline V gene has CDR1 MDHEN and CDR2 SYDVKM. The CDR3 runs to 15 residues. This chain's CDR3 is CASSSRDRDYNEQFF. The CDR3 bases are TGTGCCAGCAGTTCCCGGGACAGAGACTACAATGAGCAGTTCTTC.

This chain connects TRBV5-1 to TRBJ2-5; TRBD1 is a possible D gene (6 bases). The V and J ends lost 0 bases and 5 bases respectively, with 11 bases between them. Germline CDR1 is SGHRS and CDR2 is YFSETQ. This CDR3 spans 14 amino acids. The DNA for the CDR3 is TGCGCCAGCAGCTTGGCAAGCACAGGGGAGACCCAGTACTTC. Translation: CASSLASTGETQYF. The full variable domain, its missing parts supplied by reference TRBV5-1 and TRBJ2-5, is KAGVTQTPRYLIKTRGQQVTLSCSPISGHRSVSWYQQTPGQGLQFLFEYFSETQRNKGNFPGRFSGRQFSNSRSEMNVSTLELGDSALYLCASSLASTGETQYFGPGTRLLVL.

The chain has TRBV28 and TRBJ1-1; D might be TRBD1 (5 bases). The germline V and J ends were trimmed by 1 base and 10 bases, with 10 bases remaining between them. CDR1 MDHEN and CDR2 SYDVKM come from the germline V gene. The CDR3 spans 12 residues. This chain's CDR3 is CASSLLRQGAFF. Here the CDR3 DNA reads TGTGCCAGCAGTTTATTGAGGCAGGGAGCTTTCTTT.

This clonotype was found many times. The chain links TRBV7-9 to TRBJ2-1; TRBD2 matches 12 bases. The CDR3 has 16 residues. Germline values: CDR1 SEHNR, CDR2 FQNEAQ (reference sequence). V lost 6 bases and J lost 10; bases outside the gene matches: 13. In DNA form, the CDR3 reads TGTGCCAGCAGGCATGGCCCTAGCGGGAGGGCCGGGGAGCAGTTCTTC. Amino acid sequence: CASRHGPSGRAGEQFF. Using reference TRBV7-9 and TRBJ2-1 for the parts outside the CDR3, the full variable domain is DTGVSQNPRHKITKRGQNVTFRCDPISEHNRLYWYRQTLGQGPEFLTYFQNEAQLEKSRLLSDRFSAERPKGSFSTLEIQRTEQGDSAMYLCASRHGPSGRAGEQFFGPGTRLTVL.

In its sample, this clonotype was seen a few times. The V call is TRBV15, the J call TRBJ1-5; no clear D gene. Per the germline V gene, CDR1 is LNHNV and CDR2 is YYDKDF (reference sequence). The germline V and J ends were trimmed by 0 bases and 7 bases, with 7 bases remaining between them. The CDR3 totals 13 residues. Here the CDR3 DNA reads TGTGCCACCAGCAGAGAAAAAGGACAGCCCCAGCATTTT. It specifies CATSREKGQPQHF.

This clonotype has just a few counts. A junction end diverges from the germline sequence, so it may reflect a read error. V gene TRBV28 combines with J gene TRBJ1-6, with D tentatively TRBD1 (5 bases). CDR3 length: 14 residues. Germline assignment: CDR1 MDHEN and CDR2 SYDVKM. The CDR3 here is CASSFRQGGSPLHF. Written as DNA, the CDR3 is TGCGCCAGCAGTTTTAGGCAGGGAGGTTCACCCCTCCACTTT.

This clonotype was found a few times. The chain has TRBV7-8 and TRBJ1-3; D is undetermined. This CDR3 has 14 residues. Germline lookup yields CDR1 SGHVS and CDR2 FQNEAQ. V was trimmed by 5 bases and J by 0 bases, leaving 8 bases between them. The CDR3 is CASSPLGSGNTIYF. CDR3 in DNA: TGTGCCAGCAGCCCGTTGGGCTCTGGAAACACCATATATTTT.

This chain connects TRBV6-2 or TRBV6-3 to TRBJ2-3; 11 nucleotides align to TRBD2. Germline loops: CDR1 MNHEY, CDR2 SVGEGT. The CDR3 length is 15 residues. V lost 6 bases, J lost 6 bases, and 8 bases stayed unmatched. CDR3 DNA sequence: TGTGCCAGCAGCCCCCCAGGGACTAGCGGTGATACGCAGTATTTT. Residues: CASSPPGTSGDTQYF.

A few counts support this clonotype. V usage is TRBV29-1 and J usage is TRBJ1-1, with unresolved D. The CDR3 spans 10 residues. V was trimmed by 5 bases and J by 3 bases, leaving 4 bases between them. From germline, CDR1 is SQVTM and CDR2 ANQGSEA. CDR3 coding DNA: TGCAGCGTTTCGGACACTGAAGCTTTCTTT. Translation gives CSVSDTEAFF.